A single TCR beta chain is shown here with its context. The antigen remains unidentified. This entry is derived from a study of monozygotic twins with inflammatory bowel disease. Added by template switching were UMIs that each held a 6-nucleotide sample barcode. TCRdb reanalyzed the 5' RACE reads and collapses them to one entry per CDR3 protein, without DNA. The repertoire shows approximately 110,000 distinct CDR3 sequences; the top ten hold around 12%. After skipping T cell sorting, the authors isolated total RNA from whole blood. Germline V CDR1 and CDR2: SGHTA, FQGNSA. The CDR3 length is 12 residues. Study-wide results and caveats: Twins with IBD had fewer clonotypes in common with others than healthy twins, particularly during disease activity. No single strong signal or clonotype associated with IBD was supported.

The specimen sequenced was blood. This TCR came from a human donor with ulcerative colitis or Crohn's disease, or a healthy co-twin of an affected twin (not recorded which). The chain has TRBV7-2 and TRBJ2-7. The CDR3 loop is CASSYRLYEQYF.